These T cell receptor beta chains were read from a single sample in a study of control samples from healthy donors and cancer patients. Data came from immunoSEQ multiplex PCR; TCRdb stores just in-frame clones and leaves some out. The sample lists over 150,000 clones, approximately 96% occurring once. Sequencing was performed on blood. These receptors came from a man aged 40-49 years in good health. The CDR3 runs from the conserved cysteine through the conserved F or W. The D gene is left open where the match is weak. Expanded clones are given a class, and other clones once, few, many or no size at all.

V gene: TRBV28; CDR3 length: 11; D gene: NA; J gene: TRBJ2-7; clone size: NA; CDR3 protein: CASSRGWEQYF; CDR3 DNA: TGTGCCAGCAGCCGAGGGTGGGAGCAGTACTTC
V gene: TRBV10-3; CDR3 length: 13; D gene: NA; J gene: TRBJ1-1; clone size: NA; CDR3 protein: CAIKIGWNTEAFF; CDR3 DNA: TGTGCCATCAAGATCGGCTGGAACACTGAAGCTTTCTTT
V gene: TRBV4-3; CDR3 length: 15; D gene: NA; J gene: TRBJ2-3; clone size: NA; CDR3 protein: CASSPKSPRADTQYF; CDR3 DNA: TGCGCCAGCAGTCCCAAGTCTCCCCGGGCAGATACGCAGTATTTT
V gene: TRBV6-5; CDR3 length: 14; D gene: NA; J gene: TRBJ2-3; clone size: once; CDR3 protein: CASSYGASMGTQYF; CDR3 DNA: TGTGCCAGCAGTTACGGAGCTTCGATGGGAACGCAGTATTTT
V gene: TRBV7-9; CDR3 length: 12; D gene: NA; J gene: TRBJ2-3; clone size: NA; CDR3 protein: CVGGTVADTQYF; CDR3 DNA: TGTGTAGGGGGGACAGTGGCAGATACGCAGTATTTT
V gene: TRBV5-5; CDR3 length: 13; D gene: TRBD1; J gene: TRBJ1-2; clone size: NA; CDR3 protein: CASSQTGEDGYTF; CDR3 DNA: TGTGCCAGCAGCCAGACAGGGGAGGATGGCTACACCTTC
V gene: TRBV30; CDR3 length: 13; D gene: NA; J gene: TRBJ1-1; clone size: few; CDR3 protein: CAWSVSQNTEAFF; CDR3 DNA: TGTGCCTGGAGTGTAAGCCAGAACACTGAAGCTTTCTTT
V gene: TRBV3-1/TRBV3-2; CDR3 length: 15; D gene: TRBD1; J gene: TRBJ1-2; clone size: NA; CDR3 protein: CASSQATGTGHGYTF; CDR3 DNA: TGTGCCAGCAGCCAGGCCACCGGGACAGGGCATGGCTACACCTTC
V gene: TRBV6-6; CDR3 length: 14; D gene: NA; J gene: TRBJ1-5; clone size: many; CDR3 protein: CASSWSSLGQPQHF; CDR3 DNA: TGTGCCAGCAGTTGGTCTTCTCTAGGTCAGCCCCAGCATTTT
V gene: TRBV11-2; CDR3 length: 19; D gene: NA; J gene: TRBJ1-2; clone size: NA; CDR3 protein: CASSLTLGETGDSNYGYTF; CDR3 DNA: TGTGCCAGCAGCTTAACCCTAGGGGAGACAGGAGACTCTAACTATGGCTACACCTTC
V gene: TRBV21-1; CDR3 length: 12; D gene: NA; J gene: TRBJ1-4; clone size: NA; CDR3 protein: CASSPGRAKLFF; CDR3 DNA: TGTGCCAGCAGCCCGGGCAGGGCCAAACTGTTTTTT
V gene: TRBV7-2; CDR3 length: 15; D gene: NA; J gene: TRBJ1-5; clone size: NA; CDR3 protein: CASSLGGGQGQPQHF; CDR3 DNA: TGTGCCAGCAGCTTAGGAGGTGGGCAGGGTCAGCCCCAGCATTTT
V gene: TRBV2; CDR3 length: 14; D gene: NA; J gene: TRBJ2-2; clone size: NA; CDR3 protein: CASSEVANTGELFF; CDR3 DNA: TGTGCCAGCAGTGAGGTAGCGAACACCGGGGAGCTGTTTTTT
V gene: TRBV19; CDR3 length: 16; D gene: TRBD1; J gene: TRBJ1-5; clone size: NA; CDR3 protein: CASSARDGQGYQPQHF; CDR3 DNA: TGTGCCAGTAGTGCCCGAGATGGACAGGGGTATCAGCCCCAGCATTTT
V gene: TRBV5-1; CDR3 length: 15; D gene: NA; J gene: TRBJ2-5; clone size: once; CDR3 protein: CASSLAVSYQETQYF; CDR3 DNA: TGCGCCAGCAGCTTGGCCGTTTCCTACCAAGAGACCCAGTACTTC
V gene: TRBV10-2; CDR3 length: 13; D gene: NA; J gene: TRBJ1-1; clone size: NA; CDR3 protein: CASSDQGNTEAFF; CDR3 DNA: TGCGCCAGCAGTGACCAGGGGAACACTGAAGCTTTCTTT
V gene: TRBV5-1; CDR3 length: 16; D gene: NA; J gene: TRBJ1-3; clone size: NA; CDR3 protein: CASSLASGVGGNTIYF; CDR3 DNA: TGCGCCAGCAGCTTGGCCAGCGGGGTAGGAGGAAACACCATATATTTT
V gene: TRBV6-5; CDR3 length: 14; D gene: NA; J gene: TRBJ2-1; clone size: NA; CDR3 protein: CASSPPGVLDEQFF; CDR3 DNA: TGTGCCAGCAGTCCCCCCGGGGTATTAGATGAGCAGTTCTTC
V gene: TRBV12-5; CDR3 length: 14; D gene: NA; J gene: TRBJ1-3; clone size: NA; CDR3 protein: CASGLNTPGNTIYF; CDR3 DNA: TGTGCTAGTGGCCTGAACACTCCCGGAAACACCATATATTTT
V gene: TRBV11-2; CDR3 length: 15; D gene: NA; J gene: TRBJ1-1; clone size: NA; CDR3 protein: CASSLDNSPNTEAFF; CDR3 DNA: TGTGCCAGCAGCTTAGATAACAGCCCGAACACTGAAGCTTTCTTT
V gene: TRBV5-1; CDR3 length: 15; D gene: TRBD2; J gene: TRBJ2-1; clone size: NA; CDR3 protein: CASSAPPRGGREQFF; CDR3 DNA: TGCGCCAGCAGCGCCCCCCCGCGGGGGGGCAGGGAGCAGTTCTTC
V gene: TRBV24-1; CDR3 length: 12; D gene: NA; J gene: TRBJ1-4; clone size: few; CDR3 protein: CATSDQGGKLFF; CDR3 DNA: TGTGCCACCAGTGATCAGGGCGGAAAACTGTTTTTT
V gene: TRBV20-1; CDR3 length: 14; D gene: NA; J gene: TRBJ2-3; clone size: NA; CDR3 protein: CSASRGDRADTQYF; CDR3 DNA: TGCAGTGCTAGTAGGGGGGACCGAGCAGATACGCAGTATTTT
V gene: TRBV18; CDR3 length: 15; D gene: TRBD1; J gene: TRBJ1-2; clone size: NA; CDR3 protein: CASSPPGQDIYGYTF; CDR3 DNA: TGTGCCAGCTCACCACCGGGACAGGACATCTATGGCTACACCTTC
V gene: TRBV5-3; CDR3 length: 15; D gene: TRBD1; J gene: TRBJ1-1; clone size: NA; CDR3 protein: CARSFRGPMNTEAFF; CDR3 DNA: TGTGCCAGAAGCTTCAGGGGGCCCATGAACACTGAAGCTTTCTTT
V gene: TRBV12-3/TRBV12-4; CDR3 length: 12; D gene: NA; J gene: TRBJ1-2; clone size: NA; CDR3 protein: CASSFGQIGYTF; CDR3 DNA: TGTGCCAGCAGTTTTGGGCAAATTGGCTACACCTTC
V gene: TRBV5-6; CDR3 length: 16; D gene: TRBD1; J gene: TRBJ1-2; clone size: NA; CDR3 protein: CASSLIRRDRNYGYTF; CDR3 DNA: TGTGCCAGCAGCTTGATCCGGCGGGACAGGAACTATGGCTACACCTTC
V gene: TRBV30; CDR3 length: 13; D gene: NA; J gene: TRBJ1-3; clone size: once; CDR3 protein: CAWSAGSGNTIYF; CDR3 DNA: TGTGCCTGGAGTGCAGGCTCTGGAAACACCATATATTTT
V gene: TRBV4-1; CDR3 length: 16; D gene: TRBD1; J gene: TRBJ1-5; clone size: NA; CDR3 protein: CASSLEPGQGLQSQHF; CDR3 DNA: TGCGCCAGCAGCCTTGAACCGGGACAGGGGCTCCAATCCCAGCATTTT
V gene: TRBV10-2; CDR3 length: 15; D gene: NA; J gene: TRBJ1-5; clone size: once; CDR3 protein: CASSEMGRSNQPQHF; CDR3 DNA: TGCGCCAGCAGTGAGATGGGGAGAAGCAATCAGCCCCAGCATTTT
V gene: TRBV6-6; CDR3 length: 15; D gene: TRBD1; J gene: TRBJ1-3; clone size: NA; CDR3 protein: CASAGTADSGNTIYF; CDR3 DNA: TGTGCCAGCGCGGGGACAGCGGACTCTGGAAACACCATATATTTT
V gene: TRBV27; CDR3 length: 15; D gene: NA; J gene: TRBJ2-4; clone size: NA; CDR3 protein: CASSGGPLAKNIQYF; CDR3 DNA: TGTGCCAGCAGCGGGGGGCCCCTAGCCAAAAACATTCAGTACTTC
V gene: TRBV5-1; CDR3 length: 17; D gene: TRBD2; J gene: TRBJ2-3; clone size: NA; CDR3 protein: CASRRTSGGASPDTQYF; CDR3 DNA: TGCGCCAGCAGGAGGACTAGCGGGGGGGCCAGCCCAGATACGCAGTATTTT
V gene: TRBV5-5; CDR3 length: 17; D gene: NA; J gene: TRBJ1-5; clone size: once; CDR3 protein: CASSIFGGRMRNQPQHF; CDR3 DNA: TGTGCCAGCAGCATTTTCGGAGGCCGGATGCGCAATCAGCCCCAGCATTTT
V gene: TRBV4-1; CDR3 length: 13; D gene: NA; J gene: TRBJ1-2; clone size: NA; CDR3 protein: CASSQAPGGGYTF; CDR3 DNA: TGCGCCAGCAGCCAAGCCCCAGGAGGCGGCTACACCTTC
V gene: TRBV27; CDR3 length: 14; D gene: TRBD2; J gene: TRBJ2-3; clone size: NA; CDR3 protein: CASRLSGGRDTQYF; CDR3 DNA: TGTGCCAGCAGGCTATCGGGGGGTCGGGATACGCAGTATTTT
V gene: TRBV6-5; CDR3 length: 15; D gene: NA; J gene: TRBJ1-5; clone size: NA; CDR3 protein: CASSYSPYSNQPQHF; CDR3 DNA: TGTGCCAGCAGTTACTCACCATATAGCAATCAGCCCCAGCATTTT
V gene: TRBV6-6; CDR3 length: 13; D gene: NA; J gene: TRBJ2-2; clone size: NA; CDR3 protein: CASKEGNTGELFF; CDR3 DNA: TGTGCCAGCAAAGAAGGGAACACCGGGGAGCTGTTTTTT
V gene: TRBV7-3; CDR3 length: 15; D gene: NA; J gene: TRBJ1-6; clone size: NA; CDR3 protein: CASSLSAGYNSPLHF; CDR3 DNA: TGTGCCAGCAGCTTATCGGCCGGGTATAATTCACCCCTCCACTTT
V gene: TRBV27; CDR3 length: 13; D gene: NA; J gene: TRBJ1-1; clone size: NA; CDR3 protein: CASSLARNTEAFF; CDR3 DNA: TGTGCCAGCAGTTTAGCGCGAAACACTGAAGCTTTCTTT
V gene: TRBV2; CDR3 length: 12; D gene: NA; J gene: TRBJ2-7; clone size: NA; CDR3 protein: CASSGPRAEQYF; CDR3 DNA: TGTGCCAGCAGTGGCCCCAGAGCCGAGCAGTACTTC
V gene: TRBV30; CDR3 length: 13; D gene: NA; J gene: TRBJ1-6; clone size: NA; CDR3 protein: CASSFGFGSPLHF; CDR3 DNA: TGTGCCTCTTCGTTCGGGTTCGGTTCACCCCTCCACTTT
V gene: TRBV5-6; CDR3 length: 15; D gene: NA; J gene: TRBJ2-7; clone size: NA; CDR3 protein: CASSRPGAPSYEQYF; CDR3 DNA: TGTGCCAGCAGCCGTCCAGGGGCACCCTCCTACGAGCAGTACTTC
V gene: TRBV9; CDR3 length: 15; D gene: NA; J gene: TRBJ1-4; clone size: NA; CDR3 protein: CASSQHGVKDEKLFF; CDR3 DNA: TGTGCCAGCAGCCAACATGGGGTTAAGGATGAAAAACTGTTTTTT
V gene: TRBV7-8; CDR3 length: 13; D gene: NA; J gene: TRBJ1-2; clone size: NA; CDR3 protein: CASSLVGGGGYTF; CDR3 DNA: TGTGCCAGCAGCTTAGTGGGGGGCGGAGGCTACACCTTC
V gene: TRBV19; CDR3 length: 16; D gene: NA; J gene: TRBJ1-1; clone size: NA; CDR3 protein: CASSLSGRAMNTEAFF; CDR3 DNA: TGTGCCAGTAGTCTCTCAGGGAGGGCTATGAACACTGAAGCTTTCTTT
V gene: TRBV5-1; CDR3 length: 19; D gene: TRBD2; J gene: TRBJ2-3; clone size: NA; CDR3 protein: CASIQTGQGLAAVGDTQYF; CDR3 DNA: TGCGCCAGCATCCAAACTGGGCAAGGACTAGCGGCGGTGGGGGATACGCAGTATTTT
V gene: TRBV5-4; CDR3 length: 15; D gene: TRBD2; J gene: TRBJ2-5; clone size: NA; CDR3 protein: CASSTPTSGGGTQYF; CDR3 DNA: TGTGCCAGCAGCACCCCTACTAGCGGGGGAGGGACCCAGTACTTC
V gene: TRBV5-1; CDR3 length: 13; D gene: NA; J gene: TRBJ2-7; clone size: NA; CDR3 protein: CASSFAGSYEQYF; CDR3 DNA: TGCGCCAGCAGCTTCGCAGGGAGTTACGAGCAGTACTTC
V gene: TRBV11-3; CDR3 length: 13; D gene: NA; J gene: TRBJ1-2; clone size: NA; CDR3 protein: CASSSGQYDGYTF; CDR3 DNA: TGTGCCAGCAGCTCAGGACAGTACGACGGCTACACCTTC
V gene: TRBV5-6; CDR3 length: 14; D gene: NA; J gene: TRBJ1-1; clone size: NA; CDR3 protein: CASSLIGGGPGAFF; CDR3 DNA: TGTGCCAGCAGCTTGATTGGAGGGGGGCCGGGAGCTTTCTTT
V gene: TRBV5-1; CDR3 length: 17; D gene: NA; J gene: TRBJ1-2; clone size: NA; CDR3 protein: CASSLQGATIPPYGYTF; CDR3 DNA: TGCGCCAGCAGCTTACAGGGAGCGACCATCCCGCCCTATGGCTACACCTTC
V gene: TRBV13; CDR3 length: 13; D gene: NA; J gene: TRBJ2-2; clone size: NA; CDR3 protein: CASSLGNTGELFF; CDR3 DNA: TGTGCCAGCAGCTTAGGAAACACCGGGGAGCTGTTTTTT
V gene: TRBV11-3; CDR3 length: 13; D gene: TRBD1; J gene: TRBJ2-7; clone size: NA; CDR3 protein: CACRDRGRDEQYF; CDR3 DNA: TGTGCCTGCCGGGACAGGGGACGGGACGAGCAGTACTTC
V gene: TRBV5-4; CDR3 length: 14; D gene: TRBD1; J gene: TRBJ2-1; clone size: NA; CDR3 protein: CASRSGTGYDEQFF; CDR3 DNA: TGTGCCAGCAGGTCCGGGACAGGGTATGATGAGCAGTTCTTC
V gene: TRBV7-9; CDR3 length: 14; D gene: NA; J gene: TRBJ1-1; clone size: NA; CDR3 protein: CASSLTGLNTEAFF; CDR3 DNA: TGTGCCAGCAGCTTAACGGGGTTGAACACTGAAGCTTTCTTT
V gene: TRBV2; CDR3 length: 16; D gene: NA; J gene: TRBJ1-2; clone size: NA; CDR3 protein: CASSEDWGRSGYGYTF; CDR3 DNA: TGTGCCAGCAGTGAAGATTGGGGACGATCGGGCTATGGCTACACCTTC
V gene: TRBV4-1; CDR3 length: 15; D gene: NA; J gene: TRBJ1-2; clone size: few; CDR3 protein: CASSQDPGSYYGYTF; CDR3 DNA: TGCGCCAGCAGCCAAGATCCGGGCAGCTACTATGGCTACACCTTC